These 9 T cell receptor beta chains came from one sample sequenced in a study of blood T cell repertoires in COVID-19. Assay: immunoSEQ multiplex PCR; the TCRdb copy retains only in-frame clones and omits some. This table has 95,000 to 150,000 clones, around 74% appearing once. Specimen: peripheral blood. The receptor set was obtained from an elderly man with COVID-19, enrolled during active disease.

The CDR3 DNA is TGCGCCAGCAGCTTGGGGTGGACAGGGGGCACTGAAGCTTTCTTT. The encoded protein is CASSLGWTGGTEAFF. The rearrangement links TRBV5-1 to TRBJ1-1, with TRBD1 identical over 10 bases. The CDR3 is 15 amino acids. Germline CDR1 SGHRS, CDR2 YFSETQ. V was clipped by 0 bases and J by 4 bases; unmatched bases: 3.

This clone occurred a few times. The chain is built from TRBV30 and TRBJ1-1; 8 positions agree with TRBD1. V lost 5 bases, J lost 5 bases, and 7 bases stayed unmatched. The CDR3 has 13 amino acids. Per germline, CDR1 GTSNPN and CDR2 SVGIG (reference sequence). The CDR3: CAWAGQGWTEAFF. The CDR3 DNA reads TGTGCCTGGGCCGGACAGGGATGGACTGAAGCTTTCTTT.

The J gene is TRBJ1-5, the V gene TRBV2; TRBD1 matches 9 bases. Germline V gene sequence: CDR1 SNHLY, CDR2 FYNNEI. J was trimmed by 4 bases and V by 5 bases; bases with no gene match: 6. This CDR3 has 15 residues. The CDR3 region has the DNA TGTGCCAGCAGTAACCTACAGGGGGCTAATCAGCCCCAGCATTTT. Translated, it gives CASSNLQGANQPQHF. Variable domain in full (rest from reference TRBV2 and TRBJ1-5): EPEVTQTPSHQVTQMGQEVILRCVPISNHLYFYWYRQILGQKVEFLVSFYNNEISEKSEIFDDQFSVERPDGSNFTLKIRSTKLEDSAMYFCASSNLQGANQPQHFGDGTRLSIL.

CDR3 sequence (DNA): TGTGCCAGCAGCTTAAGCCCAGCGGGAGCAAACGAGCAGTACTTC. It specifies CASSLSPAGANEQYF. The J gene is TRBJ2-7, the V gene TRBV7-3, with 8 nucleotides matching TRBD2. Per germline, CDR1 SGHTA and CDR2 FQGTGA. V lost 1 base and J lost 5; bases outside the gene matches: 7. The length of the CDR3 is 15 residues.

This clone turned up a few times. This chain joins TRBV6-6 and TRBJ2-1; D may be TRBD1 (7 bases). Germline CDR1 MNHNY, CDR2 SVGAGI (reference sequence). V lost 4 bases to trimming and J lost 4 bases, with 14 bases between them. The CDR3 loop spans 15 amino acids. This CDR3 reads CASSSQGGVYNEQFF. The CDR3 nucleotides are TGTGCCAGCAGTTCCCAGGGGGGAGTTTACAATGAGCAGTTCTTC.

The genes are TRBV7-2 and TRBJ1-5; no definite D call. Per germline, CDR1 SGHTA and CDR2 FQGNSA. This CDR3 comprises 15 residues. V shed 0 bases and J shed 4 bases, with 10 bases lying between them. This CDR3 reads CASSLARGINQPQHF. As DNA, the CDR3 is TGTGCCAGCAGCTTAGCGCGCGGGATTAATCAGCCCCAGCATTTT. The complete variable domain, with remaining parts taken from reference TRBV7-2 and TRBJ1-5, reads GAGVSQSPSNKVTEKGKDVELRCDPISGHTALYWYRQSLGQGLEFLIYFQGNSAPDKSGLPSDRFSAERTGGSVSTLTIQRTQQEDSAVYLCASSLARGINQPQHFGDGTRLSIL.

The CDR3 DNA sequence: TGTGCTAGTGGTCTAATGGAGGACGGGACTAGTGTGACCGGGGAGCTGTTTTTT. Encoded protein: CASGLMEDGTSVTGELFF. The V call is TRBV12-5, the J call TRBJ2-2, with 8 bases aligning to TRBD2. The V and J ends lost 5 bases and 5 bases, in that order; junction bases with no gene match: 16. Per germline, CDR1 LGHNT and CDR2 FRNRAP. CDR3 size: 18 residues.

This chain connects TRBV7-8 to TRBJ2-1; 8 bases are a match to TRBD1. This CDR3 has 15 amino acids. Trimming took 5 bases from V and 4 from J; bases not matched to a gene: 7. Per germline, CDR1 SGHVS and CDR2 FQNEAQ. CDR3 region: CASSVGQGTYNEQFF. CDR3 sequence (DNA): TGTGCCAGCAGCGTAGGACAGGGAACTTACAATGAGCAGTTCTTC.

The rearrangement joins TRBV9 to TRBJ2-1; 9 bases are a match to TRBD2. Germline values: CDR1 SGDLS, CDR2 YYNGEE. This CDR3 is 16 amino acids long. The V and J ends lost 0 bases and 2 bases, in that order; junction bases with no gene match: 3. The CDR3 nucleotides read TGTGCCAGCAGCGTAGGGGGCGGGAGGGCCTACAATGAGCAGTTCTTC. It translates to CASSVGGGRAYNEQFF.